This record looks at one TCR beta chain sequence and its context. Its antigen is as yet unknown. Using its own MiXCR run on the reads, TCRdb lists one record per CDR3 protein. This sample has some 920,000 distinct CDR3 sequences, with approximately 31% found just once. This entry is derived from a study of T cell repertoires in cytomegalovirus infection. The CDR3 is made up of 14 amino acids. Unmatched junction bases numbered 10, after V lost 8 bases and J lost 4 bases. Germline values: CDR1 MNHEY, CDR2 SMNVEV (reference sequence). The sequence derives from a human donor in good health (CMV status not recorded). Some clones in this sample may be carry-over from other donors' samples. The chain carries TRBV27 and TRBJ2-7; 8 bases agree with TRBD1. This sample comprised cultured CD8+ T cells from PBMCs, obtained from culture after CMV antigen stimulation. CDR3 region: CASSRTGWAYEQYF. The CDR3 DNA is TGTGCCAGCTCCCGGACAGGGTGGGCTTACGAGCAGTACTTC.